The 25 T cell receptor beta chains presented below share a single source sample, sequenced in a study of early T cells in non-severe SARS-CoV-2 infection. TCRdb reprocessed the 5' RACE reads with MiXCR, giving one entry per CDR3 protein. The table shows 35,000 or so distinct CDR3 sequences, with 5% to 6% occurring only once. The sample taken for sequencing was whole blood. The receptors originated from an adult who was a healthcare worker with PCR-confirmed SARS-CoV-2 infection or an uninfected control (not recorded which).

This clonotype was counted only a few times. This sequence joins TRBV7-2 and TRBJ2-3; tentatively, D is TRBD1 (6 bases). Trimming removed 5 bases at V and 4 bases at J, with 13 bases between. Germline CDR1 is SGHTA and CDR2 is FQGNSA. The CDR3 length is 14 residues. The CDR3 bases are TGTGCCAGCAGCCCCGGGACAATTGCAGATACGCAGTATTTT. Encoded protein: CASSPGTIADTQYF.

This clonotype was observed many times. The J gene is TRBJ1-4, the V gene TRBV6-5, with D tentatively TRBD1 (6 bases). The CDR3 consists of 12 residues. V was clipped by 5 bases and J by 8 bases, with 9 bases between them. Germline V gives CDR1 MNHEY, CDR2 SVGAGI. In DNA form, the CDR3 reads TGTGCCAGCAGTCGGGACAACGAAAAACTGTTTTTT. Its protein is CASSRDNEKLFF.

This clonotype was recorded a few times. The rearrangement links TRBV11-2 to TRBJ2-3, with 7 bases that match TRBD1. Looked up from germline, CDR1 is SGHAT and CDR2 is FQNNGV. J was trimmed by 0 bases and V by 2 bases; bases with no gene match: 5. There are 16 residues in the CDR3. As DNA, the CDR3 is TGTGCCAGCAGCTTAAGACAGGGATGGAGCACAGATACGCAGTATTTT. Its protein product is CASSLRQGWSTDTQYF.

Worth noting for this clonotype: This could be a read error, since a much larger clone is one nucleotide away. The V and J genes are TRBV7-6 and TRBJ1-1, with D hard to call. Germline lookup yields CDR1 SGHVS and CDR2 FNYEAQ. The CDR3 spans 15 residues. The CDR3 DNA reads as TGTGCCAGCAGCTTCAGTTTTACCTTAGACACTGGAGCTTTCTTT. Protein: CASSFSFTLDTGAFF. The full variable domain, completed using reference TRBV7-6 and TRBJ1-1, is GAGVSQSPRYKVTKRGQDVALRCDPISGHVSLYWYRQALGQGPEFLTYFNYEAQQDKSGLPNDRFSAERPEGSISTLTIQRTEQRDSAMYRCASSFSFTLDTGAFFGQGTRLTVV.

J is TRBJ2-6 and V is TRBV27, with 10 bases aligning to TRBD1. The germline gives CDR1 MNHEY, CDR2 SMNVEV (reference sequence). The length of the CDR3 is 17 residues. V shed 7 bases and J 4 bases; nucleotides not matched to a gene: 10. CDR3 DNA: TGTGCCAGCACCCGAGACAGGGGGCGGTCCGGGGCCAACGTCCTGACTTTC. Its protein product is CASTRDRGRSGANVLTF.

This clonotype occurred many times. V is TRBV6-2 or TRBV6-3 and J is TRBJ2-7, with D uncertain. The germline V gene encodes CDR1 MNHEY and CDR2 SVGEGT. CDR3 size: 14 residues. The V end was cut by 7 bases, the J end by 3 bases, with 16 bases between. CDR3 bases: TGTGCCAGCACCTTCGGCGGAGAATACTACGAGCAGTACTTC. Translated, it gives CASTFGGEYYEQYF.

This clonotype was recorded many times. The chain combines TRBV7-2 with TRBJ1-5; D might be TRBD1 (6 bases). This CDR3 comprises 14 residues. The V and J ends lost 5 bases and 5 bases respectively, with 13 bases between them. The germline V gene encodes CDR1 SGHTA and CDR2 FQGNSA. CDR3 sequence reads: CASSVQGGYQPQHF. DNA of the CDR3: TGTGCCAGCAGCGTACAGGGAGGGTATCAGCCCCAGCATTTT.

This clonotype was seen ten or more times. This chain connects TRBV7-3 to TRBJ2-2; 7 nucleotides agree with TRBD1. V shed 8 bases, J shed 5 bases, and the junction held 5 bases outside the gene matches. In germline, CDR1 is SGHTA, CDR2 FQGTGA. CDR3 length equals 13 residues. CDR3 sequence reads: CASGTERTGELFF. CDR3 DNA sequence: TGTGCCAGCGGGACAGAACGAACCGGGGAGCTGTTTTTT.

Ten or more counts support this clonotype. The V call is TRBV6-2 or TRBV6-3, the J call TRBJ1-5; D gene ambiguous. Germline CDR1 and CDR2: MNHEY and SVGEGT. V gave up 6 bases and J gave up 0 bases, with 12 bases separating them. This CDR3 has 15 amino acids. CDR3 protein: CASSLGRLSNQPQHF. DNA for the CDR3: TGTGCCAGCAGCCTCGGCAGGCTTAGCAATCAGCCCCAGCATTTT.

This sequence joins TRBV15 and TRBJ1-1; weak D call: TRBD1 (6 bases). V dropped 6 bases and J dropped 6 bases, with 17 bases sitting between them. CDR3 size: 14 residues. The germline V gene has CDR1 LNHNV and CDR2 YYDKDF (reference sequence). The chain's CDR3 is CATSTRQALAEAFF. Written as DNA, the CDR3 is TGTGCCACCAGTACCCGACAGGCGCTCGCTGAAGCTTTCTTT.

The rearrangement joins TRBV7-8 to TRBJ2-7; D remains unclear. V lost 1 base and J lost 7, with 8 bases in between. Germline V gene sequence: CDR1 SGHVS, CDR2 FQNEAQ. The CDR3 consists of 12 residues. In DNA form, the CDR3 reads TGTGCCAGCAGCTTAGTTGGCCTAGAGCAGTACTTC. Its protein is CASSLVGLEQYF. The entire variable domain, with the rest obtained from reference TRBV7-8 and TRBJ2-7, is as follows: GAGVSQSPRYKVAKRGQDVALRCDPISGHVSLFWYQQALGQGPEFLTYFQNEAQLDKSGLPSDRFFAERPEGSVSTLKIQRTQQEDSAVYLCASSLVGLEQYFGPGTRLTVT.

This clonotype was observed at least ten times. The chain employs TRBV29-1 and TRBJ1-1; unclear D gene. Germline V gives CDR1 SQVTM, CDR2 ANQGSEA. V was cut by 4 bases and J by 2 bases, with 17 bases left in between. This CDR3 has 15 residues. Written as DNA, the CDR3 is TGCAGCGTTGCCTCAATGATGTCTGACAACACTGAAGCTTTCTTT. The encoded protein is CSVASMMSDNTEAFF.

There are many counts of this clonotype. The chain has TRBV4-1 and TRBJ2-2; 11 nucleotides align to TRBD2. Trimming at V came to 4 bases and at J to 4 bases, leaving 2 bases not matched to a gene. The CDR3 covers 15 residues. CDR1 and CDR2 from the germline V gene are MGHRA and YSYEKL. The CDR3 spells CASSRGLAATGELFF. In DNA, the CDR3 is TGCGCCAGCAGCCGGGGACTAGCGGCCACCGGGGAGCTGTTTTTT.

The chain couples TRBV7-6 to TRBJ2-1, with D uncertain. This CDR3 is built from 12 residues. Per germline, CDR1 SGHVS and CDR2 FNYEAQ. Trimming removed 4 bases at V and 6 bases at J, with 7 bases between. The CDR3 nucleotides read TGTGCCAGCAGCTCGATAGCCAATGAGCAGTTCTTC. This gives the protein CASSSIANEQFF.

This clonotype came up many times. The chain joins TRBV19 to TRBJ2-1, with 9 bases identical to TRBD1. Germline V lookup: CDR1 LNHDA, CDR2 SQIVND (reference sequence). CDR3 length equals 16 residues. Trimming cost V 6 bases and J 4 bases; bases outside gene matches: 10. The DNA of the CDR3 is TGTGCCAGTAGACACTCCGGGACAGGGCTATACAATGAGCAGTTCTTC. It yields the protein CASRHSGTGLYNEQFF.

This clonotype was recorded many times. The chain has TRBV29-1 and TRBJ2-7; 9 positions agree with TRBD1. Germline loops: CDR1 SQVTM, CDR2 ANQGSEA. This CDR3 is built from 14 residues. V gave up 6 bases and J gave up 2 bases; unmatched junction bases: 8. The CDR3 sequence is CSVGRDRVTYEQYF. DNA for the CDR3: TGCAGCGTCGGCCGGGACAGGGTTACCTACGAGCAGTACTTC.

Only a few counts were recorded for this clonotype. CDR3: CASSLALGGNYGYTF. The CDR3 nucleotides read TGTGCCAGCAGCTTAGCCCTGGGGGGCAACTATGGCTACACCTTC. V usage is TRBV7-9 and J usage is TRBJ1-2; possibly TRBD1 for D (6 bases). Per germline, CDR1 SEHNR and CDR2 FQNEAQ (reference sequence). This CDR3 is 15 amino acids long. Trimming shortened V by 0 bases and J by 2 bases, and 10 bases separated the two germline ends.

The chain combines TRBV7-3 with TRBJ2-3; D not certain. With 5 bases removed from V and 4 bases from J, the gap between germline ends came to 10 bases. The CDR3 is 13 residues long. Germline values: CDR1 SGHTA, CDR2 FQGTGA. CDR3: CASSPNLADTQYF. DNA of the CDR3: TGTGCCAGCAGCCCGAATTTGGCAGATACGCAGTATTTT.

This clonotype showed up many times. The chain couples TRBV6-1 to TRBJ2-1; either TRBD1 or TRBD2 may supply D (7 bases each). Germline CDR1 is MNHNS and CDR2 is SASEGT. The CDR3 is 15 residues long. The V and J ends lost 2 bases and 9 bases respectively, with 17 bases between them. For the CDR3, the DNA is TGTGCCAGCAGTGAACGGCCAGGGGGGGTGAGTGAGCAGTTCTTC. It specifies CASSERPGGVSEQFF.

In its sample, this clonotype was seen a few times. The chain recombines TRBV12-3 or TRBV12-4 with TRBJ1-2; perhaps TRBD1 as D (6 bases). Trimming took 5 bases from V and 4 from J, leaving 17 bases between them. This CDR3 contains 15 residues. CDR3 region: CASSPTRTASYGYTF. CDR3 DNA sequence: TGTGCCAGCAGTCCGACCCGGACAGCCTCCTATGGCTACACCTTC.

This clonotype was counted many times. The chain recombines TRBV20-1 with TRBJ1-2; no definite D call. Deletions cut 4 bases from V and 0 bases from J, with 18 bases between. Germline CDR1 reads DFQATT; CDR2 reads SNEGSKA (reference sequence). This CDR3 is 16 amino acids long. The CDR3 here is CSATGKGEGANYGYTF. Here the CDR3 DNA reads TGCAGTGCTACGGGGAAGGGTGAGGGAGCTAACTATGGCTACACCTTC.

This sequence joins TRBV28 and TRBJ1-2; unclear D gene. The V gene lost 6 bases and the J gene lost 8 bases, with 7 bases spanning the gap. This CDR3 has 10 residues. Germline values: CDR1 MDHEN, CDR2 SYDVKM. The CDR3 region is CASRALGYTF. The CDR3 DNA sequence: TGTGCCAGCAGGGCTCTAGGCTACACCTTC.

This clonotype was seen many times. The rearrangement uses TRBV6-6 and TRBJ2-3, with 12 bases matching TRBD2. The CDR3 covers 15 residues. V lost 6 bases to trimming and J lost 5 bases; unmatched junction nucleotides: 6. Germline CDR1 is MNHNY and CDR2 is SVGAGI (reference sequence). The chain's CDR3 is CASRSSGGAKDTQYF. CDR3 sequence (DNA): TGTGCCAGCAGATCTAGCGGGGGGGCTAAAGATACGCAGTATTTT.

This clonotype has just a few counts. This chain joins TRBV7-6 and TRBJ2-5, with TRBD1 matching 7 bases. Trimming cost V 5 bases and J 2 bases; bases outside gene matches: 5. This CDR3 has 14 residues. The germline CDR1 and CDR2 sequences are SGHVS and FNYEAQ. CDR3 bases: TGTGCCAGCAGCACAGGGGCCAGACAAGAGACCCAGTACTTC. It codes for CASSTGARQETQYF.

The gene calls are TRBV28 and TRBJ1-5, with 7 positions matching TRBD1. With V trimmed by 11 bases and J by 6 bases, 13 bases remained unmatched. Germline-derived CDR1 and CDR2 are MDHEN and SYDVKM. The CDR3 spans 14 residues. The DNA of the CDR3 is TGTGCCGCAGGGGGGGGAAGGGTACTTCAGCCCCAGCATTTT. It encodes CAAGGGRVLQPQHF. Variable domain in full (rest from reference TRBV28 and TRBJ1-5): DVKVTQSSRYLVKRTGEKVFLECVQDMDHENMFWYRQDPGLGLRLIYFSYDVKMKEKGDIPEGYSVSREKKERFSLILESASTNQTSMYLCAAGGGRVLQPQHFGDGTRLSIL.